Included here is one T cell receptor beta chain sequence, with context. Antigen: not known. The data derive from a study of shared clonotypes between healthy human individuals. Looking at the study overall: The cohort had two women and a few men, ages 18 to 49. General study points: Among the subsets, naive ones generally showed larger estimated richness than memory ones. For naive CD4 cells, approximately 4.8% of clonotypes were shared across a handful of donors.

Germline CDR1 is SGHNT and CDR2 is YYREEE (reference sequence). The CDR3 contains 14 residues. Trimming cost V 4 bases and J 0 bases, with 9 bases left between them. Produced via immunoSEQ multiplex PCR; TCRdb's table is partial and in-frame only. Among 2 million to 2.5 million clones, approximately 93% were seen once, and the ten largest hold roughly 0.36%. Material: naive CD4+ T cells from PBMCs. Subset meaning: CD45RA+ positively selected. The V call is TRBV5-4, the J call TRBJ2-3; D gene uncertain. This receptor was identified in a man between 18 and 35 years old in good health. Some clones in this sample may be carry-over from other donors' samples. This CDR3 is CASSQTVSTDTQYF. The CDR3 nucleotides read TGTGCCAGCAGCCAAACAGTAAGCACAGATACGCAGTATTTT. The complete variable domain, with remaining parts taken from reference TRBV5-4 and TRBJ2-3, reads ETGVTQSPTHLIKTRGQQVTLRCSSQSGHNTVSWYQQALGQGPQFIFQYYREEENGRGNFPPRFSGLQFPNYSSELNVNALELDDSALYLCASSQTVSTDTQYFGPGTRLTVL.